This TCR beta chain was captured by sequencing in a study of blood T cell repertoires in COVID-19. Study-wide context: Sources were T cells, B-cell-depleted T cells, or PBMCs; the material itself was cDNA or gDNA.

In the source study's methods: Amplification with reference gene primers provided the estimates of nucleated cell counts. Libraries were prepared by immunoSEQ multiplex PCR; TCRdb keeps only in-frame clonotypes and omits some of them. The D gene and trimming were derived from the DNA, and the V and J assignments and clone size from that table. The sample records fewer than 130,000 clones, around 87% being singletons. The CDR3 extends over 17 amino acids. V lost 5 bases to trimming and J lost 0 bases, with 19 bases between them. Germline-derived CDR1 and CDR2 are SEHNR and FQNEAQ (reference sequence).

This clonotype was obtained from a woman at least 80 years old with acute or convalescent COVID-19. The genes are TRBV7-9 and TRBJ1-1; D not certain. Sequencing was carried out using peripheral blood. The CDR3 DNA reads TGTGCCAGCAGCCCTAGTCGACCTATCTTGTTGAACACTGAAGCTTTCTTT. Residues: CASSPSRPILLNTEAFF.